This T cell receptor (beta chain) comes out of a study of memory CD4+ T cells and cytomegalovirus serostatus. Study outcomes and limitations: About 40% of the roughly 160 known CMV-associated TCRbeta sequences appeared in CD4+ memory.

This CDR3 comprises 14 residues. Germline V gives CDR1 ENHRY, CDR2 SYGVKD. The trim removed 5 bases at V and 4 bases at J, leaving 6 bases unmatched. Sequencing used immunoSEQ multiplex PCR; TCRdb keeps in-frame clones, though not all of them. There are approximately 44,000 clones in the sample; around 78% occur only once, and around 6.6% lies in the top ten. Single viable CD3+CD4+CD8-CD45RO+ cells were sorted as the memory CD4+ T cells. About this clone itself: Antigen unknown.

This sequence joins TRBV10-3 and TRBJ2-5, with 8 bases identical to TRBD2. The sequencing input was memory CD4+ T cells from blood. The TCR sequence derives from an adult in good health and CMV-seronegative. CDR3 nucleotides: TGTGCCATCAGTCTTAGCGGGATTGGAGAGACCCAGTACTTC. Its translation is CAISLSGIGETQYF.